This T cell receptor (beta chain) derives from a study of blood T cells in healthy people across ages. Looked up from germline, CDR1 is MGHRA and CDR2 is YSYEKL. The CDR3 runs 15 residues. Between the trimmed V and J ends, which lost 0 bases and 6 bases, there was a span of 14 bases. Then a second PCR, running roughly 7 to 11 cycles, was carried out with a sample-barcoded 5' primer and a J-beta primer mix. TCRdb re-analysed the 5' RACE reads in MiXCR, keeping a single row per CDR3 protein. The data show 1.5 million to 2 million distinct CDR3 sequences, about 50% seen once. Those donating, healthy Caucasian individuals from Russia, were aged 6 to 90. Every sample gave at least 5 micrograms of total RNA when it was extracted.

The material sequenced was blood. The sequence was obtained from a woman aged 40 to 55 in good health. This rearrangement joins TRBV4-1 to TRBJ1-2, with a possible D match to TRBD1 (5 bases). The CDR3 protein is CASSQEGAPGDGYTF. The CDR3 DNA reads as TGCGCCAGCAGCCAAGAAGGGGCCCCGGGGGATGGCTACACCTTC.